These T cell receptor beta chains were read from a single sample in a study of T cell responses to AZD1222 COVID-19 vaccine. This table comes from immunoSEQ multiplex PCR, and its TCRdb copy is limited to in-frame clones, with some not included. Found here are over 70,000 clones, about 83% of them singletons; the top ten hold roughly 28%. The source material was peripheral blood, sampled 28 days after the second dose of the MenACWY control vaccine. All receptors derive from an adult who received the MenACWY meningococcal vaccine as a control. Both conserved end residues are part of each CDR3. The D gene is left open where the match is weak. Rows may omit the clone size; those that give it use once, few, many or a size class.

clone_size: few; d_call: .; j_call: TRBJ1-3; v_call: TRBV6-1; cdr3_nt: TGTGCCAGCAGTGCGGGGGAAGTTGGGAGCTCTGGAAACACCATATATTTT; cdr3_aa: CASSAGEVGSSGNTIYF
clone_size: few; d_call: .; j_call: TRBJ2-2; v_call: TRBV5-4; cdr3_nt: TGTGCCAGCAGCTTGCAGAAAGGGGTAGCCGGGGAGCTGTTTTTT; cdr3_aa: CASSLQKGVAGELFF
clone_size: .; d_call: TRBD2; j_call: TRBJ2-7; v_call: TRBV6-2/TRBV6-3; cdr3_nt: TGTGCCAGCAGTTACGGGAGGGACGATCGGTGGTCCTACGAGCAGTACTTC; cdr3_aa: CASSYGRDDRWSYEQYF
clone_size: .; d_call: .; j_call: TRBJ2-2; v_call: TRBV4-1; cdr3_nt: TGCGCCAGCAGCCATTCAAACACCGGGGAGCTGTTTTTT; cdr3_aa: CASSHSNTGELFF
clone_size: .; d_call: TRBD1; j_call: TRBJ2-7; v_call: TRBV30; cdr3_nt: TGTGCCTGGACCCTCGGACAGGACTACGAGCAGTACTTC; cdr3_aa: CAWTLGQDYEQYF
clone_size: .; d_call: .; j_call: TRBJ1-1; v_call: TRBV19; cdr3_nt: TGTGCCAGTACCTCGAGGAACACTGAAGCTTTCTTT; cdr3_aa: CASTSRNTEAFF
clone_size: .; d_call: TRBD1; j_call: TRBJ2-2; v_call: TRBV19; cdr3_nt: TGTGCCAGTAGTGGAAAGGGACAGGGGACCGGGGAGCTGTTTTTT; cdr3_aa: CASSGKGQGTGELFF
clone_size: .; d_call: .; j_call: TRBJ2-3; v_call: TRBV12-3/TRBV12-4; cdr3_nt: TGTGCCAGCAGTTTTAGCTCAGATACGCAGTATTTT; cdr3_aa: CASSFSSDTQYF
clone_size: .; d_call: .; j_call: TRBJ2-5; v_call: TRBV2; cdr3_nt: TGTGCCAGCGGCCGCCAAGGGGCCCAGTACTTC; cdr3_aa: CASGRQGAQYF
clone_size: once; d_call: .; j_call: TRBJ2-3; v_call: TRBV6-2/TRBV6-3; cdr3_nt: TGTGCCAGCAGTGAGGGACTCGGCACAGATACGCAGTATTTT; cdr3_aa: CASSEGLGTDTQYF
clone_size: few; d_call: .; j_call: TRBJ2-3; v_call: TRBV5-1; cdr3_nt: TGCGCCAGCAGCCTCAGCAGGGGTAGTATGAATACGCAGTATTTT; cdr3_aa: CASSLSRGSMNTQYF
clone_size: .; d_call: .; j_call: TRBJ1-2; v_call: TRBV6-1; cdr3_nt: TGTGCCAGCAGTGAAGAAACGATAAGAGCGAACTATGGCTACACCTTC; cdr3_aa: CASSEETIRANYGYTF
clone_size: .; d_call: .; j_call: TRBJ2-7; v_call: TRBV4-1; cdr3_nt: TGCGCCAGCAGCCAAGGGACCGGTAGCTCCTACGAGCAGTACTTC; cdr3_aa: CASSQGTGSSYEQYF
clone_size: .; d_call: TRBD1; j_call: TRBJ2-3; v_call: TRBV20-1; cdr3_nt: TGCAGTGCTAGTGACAGGGCAAGAGGAACAGATACGCAGTATTTT; cdr3_aa: CSASDRARGTDTQYF